This record covers a single TCR beta chain. Germline CDR1 reads SGHKS; CDR2 reads YYEKEE (reference sequence). There are 13 residues in the CDR3. V shed 3 bases and J 7 bases; nucleotides not matched to a gene: 5. These data belong to a study of blood T cell repertoires in COVID-19. Study-wide context: The cDNA or gDNA used as material had been derived from T cells, B-cell-depleted T cells, or PBMCs.

It was during active infection that Seattle patients were enrolled and then longitudinally followed. The data were produced by immunoSEQ multiplex PCR, yet TCRdb's version contains in-frame clones alone and is incomplete. The sample lists about 200,000 clones, 75% to 85% occurring once. The receptor comes from a woman in her seventies with COVID-19, enrolled during active disease. The V call is TRBV5-5, the J call TRBJ1-1, with 8 nucleotides matching TRBD1. The sample comprised peripheral blood. The CDR3 nucleotides read TGTGCCAGCAGCTCCCCGGGACAGGTTGAAGCTTTCTTT. Protein sequence: CASSSPGQVEAFF.